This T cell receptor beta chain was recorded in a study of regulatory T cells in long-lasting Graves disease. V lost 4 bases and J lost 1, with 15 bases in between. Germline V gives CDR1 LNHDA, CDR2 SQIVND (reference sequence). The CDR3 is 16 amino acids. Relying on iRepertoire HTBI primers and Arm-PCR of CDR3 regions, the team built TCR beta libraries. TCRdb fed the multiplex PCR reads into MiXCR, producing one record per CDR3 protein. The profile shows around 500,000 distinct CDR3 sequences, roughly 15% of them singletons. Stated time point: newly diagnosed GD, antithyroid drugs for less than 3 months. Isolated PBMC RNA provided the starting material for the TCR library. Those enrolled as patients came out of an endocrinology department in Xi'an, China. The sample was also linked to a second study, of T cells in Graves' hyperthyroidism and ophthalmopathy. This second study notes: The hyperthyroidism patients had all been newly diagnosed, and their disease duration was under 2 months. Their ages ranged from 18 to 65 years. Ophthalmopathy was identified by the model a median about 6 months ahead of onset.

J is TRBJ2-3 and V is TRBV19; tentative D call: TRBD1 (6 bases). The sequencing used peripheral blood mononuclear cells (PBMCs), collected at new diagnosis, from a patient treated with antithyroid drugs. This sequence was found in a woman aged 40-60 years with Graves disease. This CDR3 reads CASSTTGNWGTDTQYF. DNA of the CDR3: TGTGCCAGTAGTACTACAGGGAATTGGGGCACAGATACGCAGTATTTT. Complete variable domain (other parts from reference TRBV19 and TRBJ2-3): DGGITQSPKYLFRKEGQNVTLSCEQNLNHDAMYWYRQDPGQGLRLIYYSQIVNDFQKGDIAEGYSVSREKKESFPLTVTSAQKNPTAFYLCASSTTGNWGTDTQYFGPGTRLTVL.